What follows describes a single T cell receptor (beta chain). Its antigen is not known. With the Oncomine TCR Beta short-read assay, DNA from cultured CD4+ T cells was sequenced. TCRdb re-called the PCR reads through MiXCR, storing one row per CDR3 protein. The profile shows 15,000 to 20,000 distinct CDR3 sequences, over 30% of them singletons. The sample originates from a study of vaccination and CD4 T cells after COVID-19. Study-wide context: Median time from second vaccine dose to sampling was 60 to 80 days (14 to 241).

The treatment here: approximately 10-day PBMC culture with coronavirus spike peptide pools or control peptides (ViraFEST assay). CDR3 length: 17 residues. With 3 bases clipped from V and 10 bases from J, the junction kept 13 bases outside the gene matches. CDR1 is LNHDA and CDR2 is SQIVND in the germline V gene (reference sequence). Whole-study results and caveats: The median count of SARS-CoV-2-reactive clonotypes rose from about 20 to 38, not significantly. Convalescent patients were relatively few, and early post-infection timepoints were missing.

This chain joins TRBV19 and TRBJ1-6; 9 nucleotides align to TRBD1. The sequence came from a human donor who had recovered from COVID-19. Sequencing input: CD4+ T cells from blood, cultured in vitro. DNA of the CDR3: TGTGCCAGTAGTATGCGGTCGGGGGACAGGGTCGACTCACCCCTCCACTTT. This codes for CASSMRSGDRVDSPLHF.